This is a list of T cell receptor beta chains from one sample in a study of cytomegalovirus exposure and HLA in healthy donors. Data came from immunoSEQ multiplex PCR; TCRdb stores just in-frame clones and leaves some out. There are some 180,000 clones in the sample; over 80% occur only once, and under 1.5% lies in the top ten. Sequenced: PBMCs. Receptors originate from a girl under 18 in good health and CMV-seropositive. Both conserved end residues are part of each CDR3. D genes are given only for firm matches. Some rows have no size entry. The others give once, few or many, or a class for an expanded clone.

>TRBV6-5|.|TRBJ2-7|TRBD2
CASSWTSGSYEQYF
TGTGCCAGCAGTTGGACTAGCGGGAGCTACGAGCAGTACTTC
>TRBV6-1|.|TRBJ2-1|TRBD2
CASSGTSGRWNEQFF
TGTGCCAGCAGTGGGACTAGCGGGAGGTGGAATGAGCAGTTCTTC
>TRBV5-1|.|TRBJ1-1|TRBD1
CASSLAGTEYNTEAFF
TGCGCCAGCAGCTTGGCCGGGACAGAATACAACACTGAAGCTTTCTTT
>TRBV7-8|.|TRBJ1-5|.
CASSSIGQPQHF
TGTGCCAGCAGCTCCATCGGGCAGCCCCAGCATTTT
>TRBV6-5|.|TRBJ1-4|.
CASRRINEKLFF
TGTGCCAGCAGGCGGATCAATGAAAAACTGTTTTTT
>TRBV15|.|TRBJ2-1|.
CATSRLPGDFYNEQFF
TGTGCCACCAGCAGACTCCCCGGGGACTTTTACAATGAGCAGTTCTTC
>TRBV6-1|.|TRBJ2-7|.
CASTSSAAYEQYF
TGTGCCAGCACTTCTAGCGCCGCCTACGAGCAGTACTTC
>TRBV5-6|.|TRBJ2-3|.
CASSLRQGRIDTQYF
TGTGCCAGCAGCTTGAGGCAGGGTAGAATAGATACGCAGTATTTT
>TRBV7-9|once|TRBJ2-3|.
CASSLGYGDFTDTQYF
TGTGCCAGCAGCTTAGGTTACGGGGACTTCACAGATACGCAGTATTTT
>TRBV5-1|few|TRBJ2-7|TRBD2
CASSLGTSGYEQYF
TGCGCCAGCAGCTTAGGGACTAGCGGCTACGAGCAGTACTTC
>TRBV25-1|.|TRBJ2-7|TRBD1
CASSESKRGLYEQYF
TGTGCCAGCAGTGAATCGAAAAGGGGGCTGTACGAGCAGTACTTC
>TRBV18|.|TRBJ1-2|.
CASSRESYGYTF
TGTGCCAGCTCACGGGAGAGCTATGGCTACACCTTC
>TRBV5-1|.|TRBJ1-1|.
CASSLAKLQDNTEAFF
TGCGCCAGCAGCTTGGCCAAATTACAAGATAACACTGAAGCTTTCTTT
>TRBV6-5|.|TRBJ1-5|.
CASSYSQGSQPQHF
TGTGCCAGCAGTTACTCACAGGGCAGTCAGCCCCAGCATTTT
>TRBV5-6|.|TRBJ2-7|.
CASNFVSSLRESPYEQYF
TGTGCCAGCAACTTCGTTTCTAGTTTGCGGGAATCACCCTACGAGCAGTACTTC
>TRBV5-1|.|TRBJ1-1|TRBD1
CASRRDRDTEAFF
TGCGCCAGCAGACGAGACAGGGACACTGAAGCTTTCTTT
>TRBV5-1|.|TRBJ1-2|.
CASSRLGGSVYGYTF
TGCGCCAGCAGCCGCCTAGGGGGATCAGTATATGGCTACACCTTC
>TRBV10-2|.|TRBJ2-7|.
CASSLVGGLSYEQYF
TGCGCCAGCAGTCTAGTCGGGGGACTTTCCTACGAGCAGTACTTC
>TRBV13|.|TRBJ1-3|TRBD1
CASSRQGAGNTIYF
TGTGCCAGCAGCCGACAGGGGGCTGGAAACACCATATATTTT
>TRBV4-2|.|TRBJ2-7|TRBD1
CASSQEFRDREAF
TGTGCCAGCAGCCAAGAATTTCGCGACAGGGAAGCCTTC
>TRBV30|.|TRBJ2-5|.
CAWSVSGRKETQYF
TGTGCCTGGAGTGTGAGTGGGAGAAAAGAGACCCAGTACTTC
>TRBV19|.|TRBJ1-5|TRBD1
CASEPWDSSNQPQHF
TGTGCCAGCGAACCCTGGGACAGTAGCAATCAGCCCCAGCATTTT
>TRBV11-3|.|TRBJ2-1|TRBD2
CASSPGRAGNEQFF
TGTGCCAGCAGTCCCGGGAGAGCGGGGAATGAGCAGTTCTTC